Shown below are 24 T cell receptor beta chains from a single sample sequenced in a study of vaccination effects on CD4 cells after COVID-19. Clones were sequenced by immunoSEQ multiplex PCR, and TCRdb holds only the in-frame ones, with some missing. The repertoire consists of about 66,000 clones, with around 70% occurring once and the leading ten covering approximately 2%. Isolation of CD4+ T cells took place after nine to ten days of culture. The participants, recipients of two vaccine doses, got either BNT162b2 or mRNA-1273. These TCRs are of unknown antigen specificity. Sequencing used CD4+ T cells from PBMCs cultured without peptide, obtained after COVID-19 vaccination. Receptors were obtained from a human donor who received a COVID-19 vaccine.

The chain combines TRBV11-3 with TRBJ2-3; D gene unclear. This CDR3 spans 14 amino acids. V lost 5 bases to trimming and J lost 4 bases, with 13 bases between them. Germline V lookup: CDR1 SGHNT, CDR2 YENEEA. CDR3 nucleotide sequence: TGTGCCAGCAGCCCGGGTTGGATATCAGATACGCAGTATTTT. It encodes CASSPGWISDTQYF.

This rearrangement joins TRBV6-6 to TRBJ1-1, with a tentative D call TRBD1 (6 bases). Trimming removed 5 bases from V and 4 bases from J, with 17 bases in between. Germline loops: CDR1 MNHNY, CDR2 SVGAGI (reference sequence). CDR3 length: 15 residues. CDR3 nucleotide sequence: TGTGCCAGCAGTCCACGAGGGGGTAGGATCACTGAAGCTTTCTTT. Protein sequence: CASSPRGGRITEAFF.

The V and J genes are TRBV10-3 and TRBJ1-1; D call uncertain. This CDR3 comprises 11 residues. In germline, CDR1 is ENHRY, CDR2 SYGVKD. The germline V and J ends were trimmed by 11 bases and 3 bases, with 10 bases remaining between them. The CDR3 DNA reads as TGTGCCGCGAGAGAGGACACTGAAGCTTTCTTT. It codes for CAAREDTEAFF.

The table lists this clone with a count of one. This chain joins TRBV24-1 and TRBJ1-6; no definite D call. V was shortened by 5 bases and J by 7 bases, with 14 bases between the two germline ends. Germline V lookup: CDR1 KGHDR, CDR2 SFDVKD. CDR3 length: 15 amino acids. The CDR3 DNA sequence: TGTGCCACCAGTGTCAGGACGGCCCCGAATTCACCCCTCCACTTT. It codes for CATSVRTAPNSPLHF.

Points on this clone: The same CDR3 arises from other DNA sequences in this sample as well. V gene TRBV5-1 combines with J gene TRBJ2-5; D not resolved. Germline V gives CDR1 SGHRS, CDR2 YFSETQ. The CDR3 is 13 residues long. Trimming shortened V by 0 bases and J by 3 bases, and 6 bases separated the two germline ends. This CDR3 reads CASSLVGEETQYF. CDR3 sequence (DNA): TGCGCCAGCAGCTTGGTTGGGGAAGAGACCCAGTACTTC.

V and J are TRBV6-6 and TRBJ2-2; 7 positions agree with TRBD2. Germline loops: CDR1 MNHNY, CDR2 SVGAGI (reference sequence). The CDR3 spans 16 residues. V shed 0 bases, J shed 7 bases, and the junction held 8 bases outside the gene matches. CDR3: CASSYSAGDMNGELFF. As DNA, the CDR3 is TGTGCCAGCAGTTACTCGGCGGGGGATATGAACGGGGAGCTGTTTTTT.

The CDR3, as DNA: TGTGCCATCAGTGACGGGCAAGGCGGCTTTATGGGTGGCTACACCTTC. It yields the protein CAISDGQGGFMGGYTF. The chain is built from TRBV10-3 and TRBJ1-2, with unresolved D. Germline assignment: CDR1 ENHRY and CDR2 SYGVKD. Deletions cut 3 bases from V and 7 bases from J, with 21 bases between. This CDR3 region has 16 residues.

The J gene is TRBJ1-1, the V gene TRBV29-1; D gene ambiguous. From germline, CDR1 is SQVTM and CDR2 ANQGSEA. V dropped 4 bases and J dropped 1 base, with 7 bases sitting between them. This CDR3 spans 12 amino acids. This chain's CDR3 is CSVGRPNTEAFF. As DNA, the CDR3 is TGCAGCGTTGGGCGGCCGAACACTGAAGCTTTCTTT.

The chain carries TRBV2 and TRBJ1-5; 8 bases are a match to TRBD1. Germline V CDR1 and CDR2: SNHLY, FYNNEI. The CDR3 runs to 14 residues. The J segment lost 6 bases and the V segment lost 7 bases, leaving 8 bases of the junction unmatched. The CDR3 spells CASNPGGPGQPQHF. For the CDR3, the DNA is TGTGCCAGCAACCCAGGGGGCCCGGGTCAGCCCCAGCATTTT.

The genes are TRBV19 and TRBJ1-2; no clear D gene. The CDR3 totals 11 residues. Germline CDR1 reads LNHDA; CDR2 reads SQIVND (reference sequence). The V end lost 5 bases, the J end lost 4 bases, and 5 bases lay between the germline ends. The CDR3 spells CASSALYGYTF. CDR3 nucleotides: TGTGCCAGTAGTGCCCTCTATGGCTACACCTTC.

The genes are TRBV6-5 and TRBJ2-2, with D perhaps matching TRBD1 (6 bases). CDR1 is MNHEY, CDR2 SVGAGI, per germline. Between the trimmed V and J ends, which lost 6 bases and 6 bases, there was a span of 11 bases. The length of the CDR3 is 13 residues. The CDR3 nucleotides read TGTGCCAGCAGCCGCGGACAGTCCGGGGAGCTGTTTTTT. Translating gives CASSRGQSGELFF.

V gene TRBV5-1 combines with J gene TRBJ2-3; D might be TRBD2 (5 bases). Per the germline V gene, CDR1 is SGHRS and CDR2 is YFSETQ. The CDR3 consists of 16 residues. Trimming cost V 0 bases and J 6 bases, with 17 bases left between them. This chain's CDR3 is CASSLAVNSDVDTQYF. The CDR3 DNA follows: TGCGCCAGCAGCTTGGCGGTTAATAGCGATGTGGATACGCAGTATTTT.

The chain employs TRBV2 and TRBJ2-1; 15 nucleotides align to TRBD2. The germline gives CDR1 SNHLY, CDR2 FYNNEI. The CDR3 is 15 amino acids. J was trimmed by 9 bases and V by 6 bases; bases with no gene match: 6. CDR3 coding DNA: TGTGCCAGCAGCCGGACTAGCGGGGGGGCAGCTGAGCAGTTCTTC. Translating it yields CASSRTSGGAAEQFF.

This clone was detected only once. The rearrangement uses TRBV5-5 and TRBJ1-3; the D is unclear. The CDR3 contains 16 residues. From germline, CDR1 is SGHKS and CDR2 YYEKEE (reference sequence). V lost 0 bases and J 0 bases, leaving 10 bases between the germline ends. The CDR3 DNA reads as TGTGCCAGCAGCTTGGATCCCCAACGCTCTGGAAACACCATATATTTT. Translating it yields CASSLDPQRSGNTIYF. Using reference TRBV5-5 and TRBJ1-3 for the parts outside the CDR3, the full variable domain is DAGVTQSPTHLIKTRGQQVTLRCSPISGHKSVSWYQQVLGQGPQFIFQYYEKEERGRGNFPDRFSARQFPNYSSELNVNALLLGDSALYLCASSLDPQRSGNTIYFGEGSWLTVV.

The rearrangement links TRBV11-3 to TRBJ2-2; D perhaps matches TRBD2 (7 bases). The CDR3 contains 13 residues. Trimming removed 5 bases at V and 6 bases at J, with 10 bases between. The germline V gene encodes CDR1 SGHNT and CDR2 YENEEA. The CDR3 here is CASSPGGSGELFF. The CDR3 DNA sequence: TGTGCCAGCAGCCCGGGGGGCTCCGGGGAGCTGTTTTTT.

V is TRBV5-6 and J is TRBJ1-1; D gene uncertain. V lost 0 bases, J lost 0 bases, and 9 bases lay in between. Germline CDR1 and CDR2: SGHDT and YYEEEE. The CDR3 runs to 15 residues. The CDR3, as DNA: TGTGCCAGCAGCTTGGCTGACTTAATGAACACTGAAGCTTTCTTT. Translated: CASSLADLMNTEAFF.

In the case of this clone: An end of the junction differs from the germline gene, which may be a read error. The V gene is TRBV3-1 (or the pseudogene TRBV3-2), the J gene TRBJ1-5, with D possibly matching TRBD1 (5 bases). Germline lookup yields CDR1 LGHDT and CDR2 YNNKEL (reference sequence). The CDR3 contains 16 residues. CDR3 loop: CASSQVRQGGNLPQHF. Written as DNA, the CDR3 is TGTGCCAGCAGCCAAGTTCGTCAGGGCGGTAATCTGCCCCAGCATTTT.

Concerning this clone itself: Other DNA sequences of this sample code for an identical CDR3. The chain recombines TRBV15 with TRBJ1-1; possibly TRBD1 for D (5 bases). The CDR3 runs 13 residues. Germline values: CDR1 LNHNV, CDR2 YYDKDF (reference sequence). The V gene lost 2 bases and the J gene lost 2 bases, with 6 bases spanning the gap. CDR3 in DNA: TGTGCCACCAGCAGACAGGGAAACACTGAAGCTTTCTTT. Translating it yields CATSRQGNTEAFF.

This clone was observed a handful of times. The V call is TRBV9, the J call TRBJ1-1; D remains unclear. Per the germline V gene, CDR1 is SGDLS and CDR2 is YYNGEE. This CDR3 has 13 amino acids. Between the trimmed V and J ends, which lost 3 bases and 0 bases, there was a span of 6 bases. In DNA form, the CDR3 reads TGTGCCAGCAGCGGCCAGCTGAACACTGAAGCTTTCTTT. It translates to CASSGQLNTEAFF.

V usage is TRBV6-2 or TRBV6-3 and J usage is TRBJ1-3, with 8 bases fitting TRBD1. The CDR3 is 19 residues long. CDR1 and CDR2 from the germline V gene are MNHEY and SVGEGT. J lost 0 bases, V lost 5 bases, and 15 bases had no gene match. CDR3 protein: CASSHQDRASRSSGNTIYF. The CDR3 DNA sequence: TGTGCCAGCAGTCATCAGGACAGGGCCTCTCGCTCCTCTGGAAACACCATATATTTT.

The V gene is TRBV9, the J gene TRBJ2-3; 9 nucleotides align to TRBD2. The germline CDR1 and CDR2 sequences are SGDLS and YYNGEE. This CDR3 contains 17 residues. The V gene end was trimmed by 2 bases and the J gene end by 7 bases; junction bases not matched to a gene: 14. In nucleotides, the CDR3 is TGTGCCAGCAGCGTTTCGGGGAGAGCGGGGGGTTTAAATACGCAGTATTTT. Translated: CASSVSGRAGGLNTQYF.

J is TRBJ2-3 and V is TRBV7-2; weak D call: TRBD2 (6 bases). Germline V gene lookup returns CDR1 SGHTA and CDR2 FQGNSA. CDR3 length: 17 residues. V was trimmed by 0 bases and J by 5 bases, leaving 18 bases between them. The CDR3 DNA reads as TGTGCCAGCAGCTTAGCGGGGGACTGGGGTTGGGAAGATACGCAGTATTTT. It codes for CASSLAGDWGWEDTQYF.

A single count supports this clone. The gene calls are TRBV28 and TRBJ2-3; no clear D gene. This CDR3 contains 12 residues. The V and J ends lost 10 bases and 0 bases respectively, with 8 bases between them. CDR1 is MDHEN, CDR2 SYDVKM, per germline. CDR3 coding DNA: TGTGCCATCGACAAGAGCACAGATACGCAGTATTTT. Protein: CAIDKSTDTQYF. The full variable domain, in which reference TRBV28 and TRBJ2-3 provide the parts outside the CDR3, is DVKVTQSSRYLVKRTGEKVFLECVQDMDHENMFWYRQDPGLGLRLIYFSYDVKMKEKGDIPEGYSVSREKKERFSLILESASTNQTSMYLCAIDKSTDTQYFGPGTRLTVL.

The chain combines TRBV19 with TRBJ1-5; weak D call: TRBD1 (6 bases). Germline CDR1 and CDR2: LNHDA and SQIVND (reference sequence). This CDR3 is 19 amino acids long. Trimming cost V 3 bases and J 0 bases, with 21 bases left between them. CDR3 nucleotide sequence: TGTGCCAGTAGTATCAACCCGCCGGGACAACCATCTAGCAATCAGCCCCAGCATTTT. This sequence encodes CASSINPPGQPSSNQPQHF.